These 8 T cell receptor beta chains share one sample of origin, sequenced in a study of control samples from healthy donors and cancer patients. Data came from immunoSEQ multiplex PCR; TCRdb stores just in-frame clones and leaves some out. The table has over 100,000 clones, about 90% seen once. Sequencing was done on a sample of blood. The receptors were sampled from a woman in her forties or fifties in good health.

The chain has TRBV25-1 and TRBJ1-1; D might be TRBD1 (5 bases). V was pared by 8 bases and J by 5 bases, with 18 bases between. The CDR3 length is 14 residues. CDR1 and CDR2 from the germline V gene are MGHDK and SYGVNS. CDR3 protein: CASGGGHPGTEAFF. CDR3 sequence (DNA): TGTGCCAGCGGGGGAGGACATCCGGGAACTGAAGCTTTCTTT.

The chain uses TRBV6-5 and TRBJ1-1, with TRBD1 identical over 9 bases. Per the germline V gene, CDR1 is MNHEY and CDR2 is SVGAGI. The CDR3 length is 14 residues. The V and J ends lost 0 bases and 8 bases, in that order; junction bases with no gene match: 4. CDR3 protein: CASSYSPGQGEAFF. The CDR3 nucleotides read TGTGCCAGCAGTTACTCACCGGGACAGGGCGAAGCTTTCTTT.

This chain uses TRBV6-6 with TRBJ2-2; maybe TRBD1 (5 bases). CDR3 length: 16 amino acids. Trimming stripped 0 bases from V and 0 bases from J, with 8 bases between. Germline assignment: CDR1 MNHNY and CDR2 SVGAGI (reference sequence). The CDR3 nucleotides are TGTGCCAGCAGTTACTCGACAGCCCCGAACACCGGGGAGCTGTTTTTT. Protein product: CASSYSTAPNTGELFF.

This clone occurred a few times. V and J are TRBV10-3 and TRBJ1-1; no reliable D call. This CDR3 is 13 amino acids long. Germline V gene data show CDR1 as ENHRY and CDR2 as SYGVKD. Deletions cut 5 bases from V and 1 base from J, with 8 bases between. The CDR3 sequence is CAISRASNTEAFF. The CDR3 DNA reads TGTGCCATCAGTAGGGCGTCGAACACTGAAGCTTTCTTT.

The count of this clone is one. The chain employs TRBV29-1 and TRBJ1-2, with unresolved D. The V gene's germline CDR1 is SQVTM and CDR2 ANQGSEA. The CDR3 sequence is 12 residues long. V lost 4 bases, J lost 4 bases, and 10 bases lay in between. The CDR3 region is CSVVQQIYGYTF. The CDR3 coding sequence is TGCAGCGTTGTGCAACAGATCTATGGCTACACCTTC.

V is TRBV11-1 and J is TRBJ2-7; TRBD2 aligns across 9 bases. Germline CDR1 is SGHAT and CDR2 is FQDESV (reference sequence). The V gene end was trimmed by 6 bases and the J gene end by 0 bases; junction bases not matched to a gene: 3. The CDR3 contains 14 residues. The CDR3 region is CASSLAGLSYEQYF. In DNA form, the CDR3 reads TGTGCCAGCAGTCTAGCGGGACTCTCCTACGAGCAGTACTTC.

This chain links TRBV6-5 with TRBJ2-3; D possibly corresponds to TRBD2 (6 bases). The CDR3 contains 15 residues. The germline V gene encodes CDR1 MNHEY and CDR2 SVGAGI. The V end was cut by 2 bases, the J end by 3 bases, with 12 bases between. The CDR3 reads CASSYEGGPTDTQYF. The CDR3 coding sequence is TGTGCCAGCAGTTACGAAGGAGGGCCGACAGATACGCAGTATTTT.

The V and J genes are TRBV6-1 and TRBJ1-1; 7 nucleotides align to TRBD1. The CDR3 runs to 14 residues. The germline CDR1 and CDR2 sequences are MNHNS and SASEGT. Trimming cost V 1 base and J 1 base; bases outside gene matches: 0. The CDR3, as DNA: TGTGCCAGCAGTGAAGGGACAGGGAACACTGAAGCTTTCTTT. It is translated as CASSEGTGNTEAFF.